This is a list of T cell receptor beta chains from one sample in a study of blood T cell repertoires in COVID-19. The protocol was immunoSEQ multiplex PCR, while the TCRdb copy is restricted to in-frame clones and leaves out a portion. Of 150,000 to 200,000 clones listed, 80% to 90% are singletons. The sequencing sample was made of peripheral blood. Source of these receptors: a man between 45 and 60 years old with active or convalescent COVID-19. The conserved cysteine and the conserved F or W are not part of the CDR3 here.

V: TRBV6-1
J: TRBJ1-6
CDR3: ASSEAVGSPLH

V: TRBV28
J: TRBJ2-7
CDR3: ASISPDRVKNEQY

V: TRBV28
J: TRBJ1-2
CDR3: ASSSHDRLTGGYT

V: TRBV6-5
J: TRBJ1-4
CDR3: ASSYSARTEEKLF

V: TRBV3-1/TRBV3-2
J: TRBJ2-1
CDR3: ASSPSTDVSSYNEQF

V: TRBV7-9
J: TRBJ2-3
CDR3: ASSRRGGLADTQY

V: TRBV18
J: TRBJ1-1
CDR3: ASSPPLTENTEAF

V: TRBV4-1
J: TRBJ2-2
CDR3: ASSPRTGYTGELF

V: TRBV4-2
J: TRBJ1-1
CDR3: ASSPQDRQGFSPAF

V: TRBV29-1
J: TRBJ2-7
CDR3: SVFRVTSIYEQY

V: TRBV9
J: TRBJ1-4
CDR3: ASSVAAGATNEKLF

V: TRBV5-4
J: TRBJ2-2
CDR3: ASSSGTSVAGELF

V: TRBV11-2
J: TRBJ2-5
CDR3: ASSRGTGGETQY

V: TRBV7-9
J: TRBJ1-2
CDR3: ASRTGTGDFYGYT

V: TRBV9
J: TRBJ1-2
CDR3: ASSVYGGIGTGPIPVYGYT

V: TRBV4-2
J: TRBJ1-3
CDR3: ASSQEAGVGNTIY

V: TRBV24-1
J: TRBJ2-2
CDR3: ATSDTGVSMNTGELF

V: TRBV5-1
J: TRBJ2-5
CDR3: ASSLGSRRETQY

V: TRBV3-1/TRBV3-2
J: TRBJ2-5
CDR3: ASSRLGDAGQETQY

V: TRBV30
J: TRBJ2-7
CDR3: ACLRVGNEQY

V: TRBV11-2
J: TRBJ2-3
CDR3: ASSPGQGTDTQY

V: TRBV29-1
J: TRBJ1-2
CDR3: SDQNGQGARGYT

V: TRBV5-5
J: TRBJ1-1
CDR3: ASSLVSVTEAF

V: TRBV19
J: TRBJ2-2
CDR3: ASSGTGDTGELF

V: TRBV2
J: TRBJ2-1
CDR3: ASSGPARHLQF

V: TRBV7-9
J: TRBJ2-7
CDR3: ASSLPGTSGPEQY

V: TRBV7-8
J: TRBJ1-1
CDR3: ASSRGGTRGEAF

V: TRBV6-5
J: TRBJ2-3
CDR3: ASSRGGKSTDTQY

V: TRBV18
J: TRBJ2-7
CDR3: ASSPIRTGTYEQY

V: TRBV18
J: TRBJ2-1
CDR3: ASSLRGQSYNEQF

V: TRBV21-1
J: TRBJ1-4
CDR3: ASSKVGQGPFNEKLF

V: TRBV7-6
J: TRBJ1-4
CDR3: ASTRTGSTNEKLF

V: TRBV6-5
J: TRBJ2-5
CDR3: ASSWEGRETQY

V: TRBV5-1
J: TRBJ1-1
CDR3: ASSSTGMNTEAF

V: TRBV2
J: TRBJ1-5
CDR3: ASSYRGKTQPQH

V: TRBV19
J: TRBJ2-2
CDR3: ASRPGQSFTGELF